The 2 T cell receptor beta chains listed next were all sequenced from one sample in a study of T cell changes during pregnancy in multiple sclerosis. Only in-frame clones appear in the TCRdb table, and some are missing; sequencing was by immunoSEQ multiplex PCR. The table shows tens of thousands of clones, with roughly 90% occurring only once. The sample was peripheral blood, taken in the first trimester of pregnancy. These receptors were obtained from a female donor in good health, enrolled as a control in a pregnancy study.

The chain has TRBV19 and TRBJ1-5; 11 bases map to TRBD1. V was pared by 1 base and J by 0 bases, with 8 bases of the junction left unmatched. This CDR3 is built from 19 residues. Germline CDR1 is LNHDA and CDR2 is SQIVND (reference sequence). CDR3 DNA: TGTGCCAGTAGTATAGGCGGACAGGGGGCCCCTTATAGCAATCAGCCCCAGCATTTT. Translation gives CASSIGGQGAPYSNQPQHF.

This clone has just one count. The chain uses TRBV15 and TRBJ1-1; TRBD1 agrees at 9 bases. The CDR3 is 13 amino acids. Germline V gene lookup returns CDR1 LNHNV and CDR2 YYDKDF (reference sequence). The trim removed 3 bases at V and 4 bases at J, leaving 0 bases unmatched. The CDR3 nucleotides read TGTGCCACCAGCAGGGACAGGGGCACTGAAGCTTTCTTT. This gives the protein CATSRDRGTEAFF.